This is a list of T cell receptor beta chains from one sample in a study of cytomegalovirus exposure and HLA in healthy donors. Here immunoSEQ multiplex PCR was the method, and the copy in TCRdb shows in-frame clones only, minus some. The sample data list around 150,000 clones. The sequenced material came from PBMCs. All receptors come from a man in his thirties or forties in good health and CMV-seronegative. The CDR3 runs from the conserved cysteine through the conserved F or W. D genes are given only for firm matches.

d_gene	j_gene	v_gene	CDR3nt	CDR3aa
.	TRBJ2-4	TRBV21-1	TGTGCCAGCAGCAGCGCTAGCGGGAGGGATGAGGACATTCAGTACTTC	CASSSASGRDEDIQYF
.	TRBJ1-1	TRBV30	TGTGCCTGGAGGCTAAGACTAGCGGGAGTACTTAACACTGAAGCTTTCTTT	CAWRLRLAGVLNTEAFF
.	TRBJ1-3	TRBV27	TGTGCCAGCAGAAAAGGGAGCTCTGGAAACACCATATATTTT	CASRKGSSGNTIYF
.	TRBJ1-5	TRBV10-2	TGCGCCAGCAGTGACAGAAACAATCAGCCCCAGCATTTT	CASSDRNNQPQHF
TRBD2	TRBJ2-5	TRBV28	TGTGCCAGCAGTTTAGGGACTAGCGGGAACCAAGAGACCCAGTACTTC	CASSLGTSGNQETQYF
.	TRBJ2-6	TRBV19	TGTGCCAGTACCGGGACACCCTACTCTGGGGCCAACGTCCTGACTTTC	CASTGTPYSGANVLTF
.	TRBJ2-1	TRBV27	TGTGCCAGCAGAAGACTCGTCAATGAGCAGTTCTTC	CASRRLVNEQFF
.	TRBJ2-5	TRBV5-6	TGTGCCAGCAGCTTCAGGGCGGGACAAGAGACCCAGTACTTC	CASSFRAGQETQYF
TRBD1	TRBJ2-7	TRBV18	TGTGCCAGCTCACCACTCGGGACAGGGGGCTACGAGCAGTACTTC	CASSPLGTGGYEQYF
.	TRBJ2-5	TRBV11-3	TGTGCCAGCAGCGGCGGAGGAGGGGAAGAGACCCAGTACTTC	CASSGGGGEETQYF
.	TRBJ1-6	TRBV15	TGTGCCACCAGCGTCAGGGTGGGATCACCCCTCCACTTT	CATSVRVGSPLHF
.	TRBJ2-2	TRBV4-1	TGCGCCAGCAGCCAAGTTTTCGGGAACACCGGGGAGCTGTTTTTT	CASSQVFGNTGELFF
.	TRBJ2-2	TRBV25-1	TGTGCCAGCAGTGTCGGCGGGTCGGGCGGGGAGCTGTTTTTT	CASSVGGSGGELFF
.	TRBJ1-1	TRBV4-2	TGTGCCAGCAGCCCAGTCGGACAACTGAACACTGAAGCTTTCTTT	CASSPVGQLNTEAFF
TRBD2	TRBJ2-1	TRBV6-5	TGTGCCAGCAGTGCCGGGACTAGCGAATACAATGAGCAGTTCTTC	CASSAGTSEYNEQFF
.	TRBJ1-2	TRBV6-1	TGTGCCAGCAGTGAAGCCGACAGGAACTATGGCTACACCTTC	CASSEADRNYGYTF
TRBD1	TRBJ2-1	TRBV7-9	TGTGCCAGCAGCTCGAGACCTAGGACAGGGCTGGCTAATGAGCAGTTCTTC	CASSSRPRTGLANEQFF
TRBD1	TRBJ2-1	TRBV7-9	TGTGCCAGCAGCTTAGGTTCGGGACAGGGGGACGAGCAGTTCTTC	CASSLGSGQGDEQFF
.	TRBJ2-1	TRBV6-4	TGTGCCAGCAGTGACTCGATGGCGGCTAGCTCCTACAATGAGCAGTTCTTC	CASSDSMAASSYNEQFF
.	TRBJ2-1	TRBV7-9	TGTGCCAGCAGCACGATGGAGCCGCGGTCTTTCAATGAGCAGTTCTTC	CASSTMEPRSFNEQFF
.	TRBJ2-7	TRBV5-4	TGTGCCAGCAGCTTGGAGGCGGCCTTCGGGGAGCAGTACTTC	CASSLEAAFGEQYF
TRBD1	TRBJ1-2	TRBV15	TGTGCCACCAGCAGATACCCGGGACAGAACTATGGCTACACCTTC	CATSRYPGQNYGYTF
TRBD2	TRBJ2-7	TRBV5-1	TGCGCCAGCAGCTTGGAGCTAGCGGGAGGGCCTGGGGGCTCCTACGAGCAGTACTTC	CASSLELAGGPGGSYEQYF
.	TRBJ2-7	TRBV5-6	TGTGCCAGCAGCCCGCTGTTCAGGACAGTAGTCTACGAGCAGTACTTC	CASSPLFRTVVYEQYF
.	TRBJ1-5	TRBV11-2	TGTGCCAGCAGCTTAGGGTCCGGGGGTCAGCCCCAGCATTTT	CASSLGSGGQPQHF
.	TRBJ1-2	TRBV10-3	TGTGCCATCAGTGGTCAGGGCGGCGGCTACACCTTC	CAISGQGGGYTF
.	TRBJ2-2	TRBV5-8	TGTGCCAGCAGCCAAACCGGGACTCCGAACACCGGGGAGCTGTTTTTT	CASSQTGTPNTGELFF
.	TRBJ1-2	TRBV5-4	TGTGCCAGCAGCTTGGAACAGGCGGTAGGCTACACCTTC	CASSLEQAVGYTF
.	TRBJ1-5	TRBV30	TGTGCCTGGAGTGTCAGGGGAAGACAGCCCCAGCATTTT	CAWSVRGRQPQHF
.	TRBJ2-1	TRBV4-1	TGCGCCAGCAGCCAAGCCTGGGCAGAAGCCTACAATGAGCAGTTCTTC	CASSQAWAEAYNEQFF
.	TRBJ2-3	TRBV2	TGTGCCAGCGGGGGACTGAGCACAGATACGCAGTATTTT	CASGGLSTDTQYF
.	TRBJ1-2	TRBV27	TGTGCCAGCAGTGAAGACAGAGCCTATGGCTACACCTTC	CASSEDRAYGYTF
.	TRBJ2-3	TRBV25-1	TGTGCCAGCAGTATGCAGGGTAACACAGATACGCAGTATTTT	CASSMQGNTDTQYF
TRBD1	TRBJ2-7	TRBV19	TGTGCCAGTACCCGGGGGACAGGGTCCTACGAGCAGTACTTC	CASTRGTGSYEQYF
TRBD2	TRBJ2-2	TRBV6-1	TGTGTCAGCAGTGAAGGGAGAACTAGCGCTAGCACCGGGGAGCTGTTTTTT	CVSSEGRTSASTGELFF
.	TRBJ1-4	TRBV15	TGTGCCACCAGCAGAGCCGATAGTGTTAATGAAAAACTGTTTTTT	CATSRADSVNEKLFF
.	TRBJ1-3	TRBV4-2	TGTGCCAGCAGCCAAGAACACCGCTCTGGAAACACCATATATTTT	CASSQEHRSGNTIYF
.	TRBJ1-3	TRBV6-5	TGTGCCAGCAGTTCAGGGGGAAACACCATATATTTT	CASSSGGNTIYF
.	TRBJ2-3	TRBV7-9	TGTGCCAGCAGCTCGGCAGATACGCAGTATTTT	CASSSADTQYF
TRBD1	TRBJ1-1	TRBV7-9	TGTGCCAGCAGCGAGGGGACAGGGCCGTACACTGAAGCTTTCTTT	CASSEGTGPYTEAFF
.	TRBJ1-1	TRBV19	TGTGCCAGCTTCCCCGGACAGCACACTGAAGCTTTCTTT	CASFPGQHTEAFF
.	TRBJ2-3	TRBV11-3	TGTGCCAGCAGCTTATATGGGACTGGGGGTTTCGATACGCAGTATTTT	CASSLYGTGGFDTQYF
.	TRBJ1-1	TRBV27	TGTGCCAGCAGTCACGCAGGGAACACTGAAGCTTTCTTT	CASSHAGNTEAFF
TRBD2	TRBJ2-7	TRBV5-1	TGCGCCAGCAGCTTGGCCGAGTCGCGGGAGGGTTACGAGCAGTACTTC	CASSLAESREGYEQYF
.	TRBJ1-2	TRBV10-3	TGTGCCATCAGTGCCGGTGAGGGGGGGGTCGGCTACACCTTC	CAISAGEGGVGYTF
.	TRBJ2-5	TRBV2	TGTGCCAGCAGTGGGATGACAGTCTCTGGGGGGGAGACCCAGTACTTC	CASSGMTVSGGETQYF
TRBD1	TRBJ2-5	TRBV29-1	TGCAGCGTTGAGGGGAACAGGGGAGAGACCCAGTACTTC	CSVEGNRGETQYF
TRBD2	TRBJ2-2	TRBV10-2	TGCGCCAGCAGTGTCCCTAGCGGGATTAACACCGGGGAGCTGTTTTTT	CASSVPSGINTGELFF